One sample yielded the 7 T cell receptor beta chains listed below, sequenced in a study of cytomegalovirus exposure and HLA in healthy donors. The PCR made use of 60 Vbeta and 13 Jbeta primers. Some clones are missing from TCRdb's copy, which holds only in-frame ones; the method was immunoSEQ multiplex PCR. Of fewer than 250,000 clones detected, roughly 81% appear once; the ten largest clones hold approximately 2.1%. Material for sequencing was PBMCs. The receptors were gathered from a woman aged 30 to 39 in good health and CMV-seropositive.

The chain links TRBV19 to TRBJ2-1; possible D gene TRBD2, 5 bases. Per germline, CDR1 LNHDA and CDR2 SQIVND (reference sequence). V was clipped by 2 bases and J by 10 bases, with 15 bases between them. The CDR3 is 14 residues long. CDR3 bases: TGTGCCAGTAGTATACTTTTACTAGATACCGAGCAGTTCTTC. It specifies CASSILLLDTEQFF.

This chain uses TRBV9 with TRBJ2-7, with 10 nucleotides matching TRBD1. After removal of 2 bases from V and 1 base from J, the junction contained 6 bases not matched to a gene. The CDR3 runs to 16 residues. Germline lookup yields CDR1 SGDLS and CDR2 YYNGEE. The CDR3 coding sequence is TGTGCCAGCAGCGTTGGGGACAGGGGCGTATCCTACGAGCAGTACTTC. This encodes CASSVGDRGVSYEQYF.

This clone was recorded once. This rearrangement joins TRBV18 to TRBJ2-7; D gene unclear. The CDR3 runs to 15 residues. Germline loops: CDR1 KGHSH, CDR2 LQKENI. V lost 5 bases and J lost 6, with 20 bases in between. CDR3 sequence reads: CASSMPANLRSEQYF. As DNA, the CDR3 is TGTGCCAGCTCAATGCCTGCCAACCTCCGGTCCGAGCAGTACTTC.

CDR3 in DNA: TGTGCCAGCAGCCTGGACAGGGGGTTCAATCAGCCCCAGCATTTT. Protein sequence: CASSLDRGFNQPQHF. The chain joins TRBV5-4 to TRBJ1-5, with 10 bases that match TRBD1. The CDR3 loop spans 15 amino acids. CDR1 is SGHNT, CDR2 YYREEE, per germline (reference sequence). With V trimmed by 4 bases and J by 3 bases, 4 bases remained unmatched.

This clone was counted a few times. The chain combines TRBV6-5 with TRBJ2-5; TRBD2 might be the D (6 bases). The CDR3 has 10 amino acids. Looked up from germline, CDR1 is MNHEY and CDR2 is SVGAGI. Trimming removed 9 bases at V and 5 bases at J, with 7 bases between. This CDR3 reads CASGGETQYF. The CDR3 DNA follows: TGTGCCAGTGGGGGGGAGACCCAGTACTTC.

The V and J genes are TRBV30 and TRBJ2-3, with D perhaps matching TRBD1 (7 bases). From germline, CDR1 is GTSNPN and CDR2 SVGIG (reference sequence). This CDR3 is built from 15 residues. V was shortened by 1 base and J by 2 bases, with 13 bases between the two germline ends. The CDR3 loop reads CAWSAEGAYTDTQYF. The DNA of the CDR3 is TGTGCCTGGAGTGCGGAGGGGGCTTACACAGATACGCAGTATTTT.

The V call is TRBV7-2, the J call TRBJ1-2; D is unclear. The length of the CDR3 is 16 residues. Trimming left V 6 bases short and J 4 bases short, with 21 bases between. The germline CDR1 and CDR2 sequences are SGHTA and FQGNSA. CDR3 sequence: CASSLYVIGVGYGYTF. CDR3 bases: TGTGCCAGCAGTCTGTATGTGATCGGGGTGGGCTATGGCTACACCTTC.